The 24 T cell receptor beta chains listed next were all sequenced from one sample in a study of T cell repertoires in cytomegalovirus infection. TCRdb re-called the reads through MiXCR, storing one row per CDR3 protein. The sample contains about 920,000 distinct CDR3 sequences, about a third of which appear only once. Antigens of these TCRs are unknown. The material was cultured CD8+ T cells from PBMCs, obtained from culture after CMV antigen stimulation. The origin of the receptors is a human donor in good health (CMV status not recorded). Some clones in this sample may be carry-over from other donors' samples.

The sample holds a few counts of this clonotype. The CDR3 bases are TGTGCCAGCAGTTTTAGGTCACAATACAATGAGCAGTTCTTC. This gives the protein CASSFRSQYNEQFF. This rearrangement joins TRBV27 to TRBJ2-1, with unresolved D. This CDR3 contains 14 residues. V was pared by 3 bases and J by 4 bases, with 10 bases between. Germline CDR1 reads MNHEY; CDR2 reads SMNVEV (reference sequence).

This chain joins TRBV27 and TRBJ1-1; tentatively, D is TRBD1 (6 bases). This CDR3 is built from 17 residues. V was shortened by 5 bases and J by 1 base, with 20 bases between the two germline ends. CDR1 and CDR2 (germline): MNHEY, SMNVEV (reference sequence). The CDR3 region has the DNA TGTGCCAGCAGTCCTGGGGAGGGGGGGCCGCGGAACACTGAAGCTTTCTTT. Translating gives CASSPGEGGPRNTEAFF.

The sample holds a few counts of this clonotype. CDR3 nucleotides: TGTGCCAGCAGCAGGGAGACAGGTATGAACACTGAAGCTTTCTTT. Translating it yields CASSRETGMNTEAFF. This chain links TRBV5-6 with TRBJ1-1, with D possibly being TRBD1 (6 bases). The CDR3 extends over 15 amino acids. Trimming pared 4 bases from V and 0 bases from J, leaving 13 bases between. Germline V gene data show CDR1 as SGHDT and CDR2 as YYEEEE.

The chain carries TRBV7-9 and TRBJ2-2; D is undetermined. Germline-derived CDR1 and CDR2 are SEHNR and FQNEAQ (reference sequence). V was cut by 1 base and J by 4 bases, with 7 bases left in between. This CDR3 is built from 14 residues. The CDR3 spells CASSLVTITGELFF. The DNA for the CDR3 is TGTGCCAGCAGCTTAGTAACCATCACCGGGGAGCTGTTTTTT.

The rearrangement links TRBV27 to TRBJ2-3; tentatively, D is TRBD1 or TRBD2 (5 bases each). CDR1 is MNHEY and CDR2 is SMNVEV in the germline V gene (reference sequence). There are 17 residues in the CDR3. With 2 bases removed from V and 1 base from J, the gap between germline ends came to 16 bases. The DNA of the CDR3 is TGTGCCAGCAGTTTAACCCAAAGATCGGGGCGCACAGATACGCAGTATTTT. It is translated as CASSLTQRSGRTDTQYF.

This clonotype has a handful of counts. The chain's CDR3 is CASSLPGGGLAGGGVRETQYF. The CDR3 DNA is TGTGCCAGCTCTCTCCCCGGAGGGGGACTAGCGGGGGGCGGAGTAAGAGAGACCCAGTACTTC. V and J are TRBV7-6 and TRBJ2-5; 15 bases map to TRBD2. CDR1 and CDR2 from the germline V gene are SGHVS and FNYEAQ. The CDR3 is made up of 21 amino acids. Losses at the gene ends were 8 bases for V and 4 bases for J; bases not matched to a gene: 23.

About this clonotype itself: One end of the junction does not line up with germline, which may come from a read error. The CDR3 here is CTSSLAVYEQYF. The DNA for the CDR3 is TGTACCAGCAGCCTAGCCGTCTACGAGCAGTACTTC. This rearrangement joins TRBV6-2 or TRBV6-3 to TRBJ2-7; D might be TRBD2 (5 bases). The V gene's germline CDR1 is MNHEY and CDR2 SVGEGT. There are 12 residues in the CDR3.

This clonotype was counted a few times. The V call is TRBV25-1, the J call TRBJ2-7; D is unclear. V dropped 6 bases and J dropped 5 bases, with 11 bases sitting between them. The CDR3 loop spans 12 amino acids. Germline V lookup: CDR1 MGHDK, CDR2 SYGVNS. The CDR3 region has the DNA TGTGCCAGCAGGCCGGGTTCCCACGAGCAGTACGTC. Translation: CASRPGSHEQYV.

There are a few counts of this clonotype. This chain uses TRBV9 with TRBJ1-5; D gene ambiguous. The ends were cut back, 4 bases at V and 2 bases at J, with 10 bases in the middle. CDR1 and CDR2 (germline): SGDLS, YYNGEE. This CDR3 has 14 residues. As DNA, the CDR3 is TGTGCCAGCAGCCCGACCGTGGGCAATCAGCCCCAGCATTTT. This encodes CASSPTVGNQPQHF. The whole variable domain, filled in from reference TRBV9 and TRBJ1-5, reads DSGVTQTPKHLITATGQRVTLRCSPRSGDLSVYWYQQSLDQGLQFLIQYYNGEERAKGNILERFSAQQFPDLHSELNLSSLELGDSALYFCASSPTVGNQPQHFGDGTRLSIL.

V gene TRBV28 combines with J gene TRBJ2-1; D could derive from TRBD1 or TRBD2 (5 bases each). V gave up 1 base and J gave up 8 bases, with 18 bases separating them. The CDR3 loop spans 16 amino acids. Germline loops: CDR1 MDHEN, CDR2 SYDVKM. CDR3 sequence: CASSLFGTTGLDEQFF. CDR3 DNA: TGTGCCAGCAGTTTATTTGGGACCACGGGCCTTGATGAGCAGTTCTTC.

Here the CDR3 DNA reads TGTGCCAGGGCAGTGAGCTCCTACGAGCAGTACGTC. It is translated as CARAVSSYEQYV. The genes are TRBV27 and TRBJ2-7; D call uncertain. Germline CDR1 is MNHEY and CDR2 is SMNVEV (reference sequence). The V end was cut by 9 bases, the J end by 0 bases, with 9 bases between. The CDR3 has 12 amino acids.

Regarding this clonotype: A much larger clone is a single base away; this may be a read error. The genes are TRBV11-2 and TRBJ2-3; tentative D call: TRBD2 (6 bases). The CDR3 has 15 residues. V lost 7 bases and J lost 5, with 19 bases in between. Germline V gives CDR1 SGHAT, CDR2 FQNNGV. The CDR3 bases are TGTGCCAGCAACCACCTGACGGGAGTTCGAGATACGCAGTATTTT. Encoded protein: CASNHLTGVRDTQYF.

This clonotype was detected only a few times. The chain couples TRBV29-1 to TRBJ1-2, with D perhaps TRBD1 (6 bases). Trimming removed 3 bases at V and 4 bases at J, with 27 bases between. The CDR3 covers 18 residues. The germline V gene has CDR1 SQVTM and CDR2 ANQGSEA. The CDR3 spells CSVDPHSPQGRRAYGYTF. The CDR3 DNA reads as TGCAGCGTTGATCCACATTCCCCCCAGGGGAGGAGGGCCTATGGCTACACCTTC.

The chain uses TRBV7-9 and TRBJ1-2; D not resolved. The CDR3 is 14 residues long. CDR1 and CDR2 (germline): SEHNR, FQNEAQ (reference sequence). V lost 5 bases to trimming and J lost 5 bases, with 15 bases between them. DNA of the CDR3: TGTGCCAGCAGCCCTAACTTGGGCAGGTATGGCTACACCTTC. Protein product: CASSPNLGRYGYTF.

Concerning this clonotype itself: One end of the junction fails to match germline, which may point to a read error. The chain couples TRBV10-3 to TRBJ1-2; no clear D gene. Germline V lookup: CDR1 ENHRY, CDR2 SYGVKD. This CDR3 contains 14 residues. The CDR3 DNA is TGTGACATCACGGAGGGCTGGGGAGGCTATGGCTACACCTTC. Translated: CDITEGWGGYGYTF.

This clonotype was counted at least ten times. The rearrangement uses TRBV7-2 and TRBJ2-2; D is uncertain. CDR3 length equals 11 residues. Germline V gives CDR1 SGHTA, CDR2 FQGNSA. Trimming removed 10 bases from V and 3 bases from J, with 6 bases in between. CDR3 bases: TGTGCCACACTCGACACCGGGGAGCTGTTTTTT. As protein: CATLDTGELFF.

The chain links TRBV4-3 to TRBJ1-1; D gene unclear. Germline values: CDR1 LGHNA, CDR2 YSLEER. Trimming shortened V by 0 bases and J by 0 bases, and 20 bases separated the two germline ends. This CDR3 spans 19 amino acids. The CDR3 nucleotides are TGCGCCAGCAGCCAAGATAATAATCGGCGGGCAGCCCTGAACACTGAAGCTTTCTTT. It codes for CASSQDNNRRAALNTEAFF.

V usage is TRBV7-9 and J usage is TRBJ2-3, with D hard to call. V was clipped by 5 bases and J by 10 bases, with 13 bases between them. The length of the CDR3 is 12 residues. Germline values: CDR1 SEHNR, CDR2 FQNEAQ (reference sequence). The CDR3 sequence is CASSPLALAQYF. CDR3 nucleotide sequence: TGTGCCAGCAGCCCGTTGGCCTTGGCGCAGTATTTT.

This clonotype has more than one count but fewer than ten. This rearrangement joins TRBV7-9 to TRBJ2-6; D is undetermined. V gave up 4 bases and J gave up 0 bases, with 10 bases separating them. CDR3 length: 16 amino acids. Per germline, CDR1 SEHNR and CDR2 FQNEAQ (reference sequence). CDR3: CASSSVEVSGANVLTF. The DNA for the CDR3 is TGTGCCAGCAGCTCGGTCGAAGTCTCTGGGGCCAACGTCCTGACTTTC.

In this sample, this clonotype turned up a few times. The chain couples TRBV5-6 to TRBJ2-1; perhaps TRBD1 as D (5 bases). This CDR3 contains 16 residues. CDR1 SGHDT and CDR2 YYEEEE come from the germline V gene. The V and J ends lost 0 bases and 9 bases respectively, with 19 bases between them. The CDR3 sequence is CASSLAGYGYALEQFF. Here the CDR3 DNA reads TGTGCCAGCAGCTTGGCAGGGTACGGGTATGCGCTTGAGCAGTTCTTC.

The CDR3 DNA follows: TGTGCCAGCAGCCAAAATAGGGGGAAGAACACTGAAGCTTTCTTT. This translates into CASSQNRGKNTEAFF. This chain uses TRBV12-3 or TRBV12-4 with TRBJ1-1; TRBD1 is a possible D gene (6 bases). CDR3 length equals 15 residues. Deletions cut 6 bases from V and 1 base from J, with 15 bases between.

The V call is TRBV27, the J call TRBJ2-1; 7 bases map to TRBD2. Per germline, CDR1 MNHEY and CDR2 SMNVEV (reference sequence). V dropped 7 bases and J dropped 8; count of bases not matched to a gene: 8. The length of the CDR3 is 13 residues. As DNA, the CDR3 is TGTGCCAGCACTCGGACTAGTGCCCATGAGCAGTTCTTC. It is translated as CASTRTSAHEQFF.

This clonotype occurred a few times. The chain employs TRBV15 and TRBJ1-4, with a tentative D call TRBD1 (5 bases). This CDR3 is 15 amino acids long. The germline V and J ends were trimmed by 0 bases and 4 bases, with 9 bases remaining between them. Germline CDR1 and CDR2: LNHNV and YYDKDF (reference sequence). The CDR3 DNA follows: TGTGCCACCAGCAGAGAACGACAGATTAATGAAAAACTGTTTTTT. Protein: CATSRERQINEKLFF.

The J gene is TRBJ2-7, the V gene TRBV27, with D unclear. V shed 9 bases and J shed 0 bases, with 15 bases lying between them. Germline V lookup: CDR1 MNHEY, CDR2 SMNVEV (reference sequence). This CDR3 has 14 amino acids. For the CDR3, the DNA is TGTGCCAGTCGTAGGGCCCGCAGCTCCTACGAGCAGTACTTC. Translated: CASRRARSSYEQYF.